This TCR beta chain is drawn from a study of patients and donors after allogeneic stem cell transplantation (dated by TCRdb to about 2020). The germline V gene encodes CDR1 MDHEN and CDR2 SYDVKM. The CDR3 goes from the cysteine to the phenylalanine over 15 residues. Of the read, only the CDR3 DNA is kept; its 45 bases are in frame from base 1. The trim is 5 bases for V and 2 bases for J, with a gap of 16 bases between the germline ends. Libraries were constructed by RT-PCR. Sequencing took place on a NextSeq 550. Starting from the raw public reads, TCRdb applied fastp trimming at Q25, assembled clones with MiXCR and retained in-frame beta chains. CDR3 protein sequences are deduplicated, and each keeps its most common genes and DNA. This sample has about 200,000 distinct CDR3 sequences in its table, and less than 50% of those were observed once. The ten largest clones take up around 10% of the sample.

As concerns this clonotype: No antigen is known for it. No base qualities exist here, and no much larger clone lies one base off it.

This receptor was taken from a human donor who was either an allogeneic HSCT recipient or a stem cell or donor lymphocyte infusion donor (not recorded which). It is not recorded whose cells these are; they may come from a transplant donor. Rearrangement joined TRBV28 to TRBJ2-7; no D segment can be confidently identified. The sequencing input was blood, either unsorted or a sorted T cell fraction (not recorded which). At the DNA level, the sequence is TGTGCCAGCAGTCCCCCGGACGGGCCTCCCTACGAGCAGTACTTC. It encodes CASSPPDGPPYEQYF. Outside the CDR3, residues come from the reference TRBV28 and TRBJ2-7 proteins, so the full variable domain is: DVKVTQSSRYLVKRTGEKVFLECVQDMDHENMFWYRQDPGLGLRLIYFSYDVKMKEKGDIPEGYSVSREKKERFSLILESASTNQTSMYLCASSPPDGPPYEQYFGPGTRLTVT.